One sample yielded the 3 T cell receptor beta chains listed below, sequenced in a study of T cell responses to AZD1222 COVID-19 vaccine. Sequenced by immunoSEQ multiplex PCR; TCRdb stores in-frame clones only, minus some. The sample has tens of thousands of clones; about 80% are singletons. Sequenced material: peripheral blood, taken on day 0 of AZD1222 vaccination. Source of these receptors: an adult in good health.

Only a few counts were recorded for this clone. The V call is TRBV10-3, the J call TRBJ1-1, with no clear D. This CDR3 has 11 amino acids. The germline V and J ends were trimmed by 4 bases and 10 bases, with 10 bases remaining between them. Germline-derived CDR1 and CDR2 are ENHRY and SYGVKD. CDR3 coding DNA: TGTGCCATCAGTGCGGGAGTTGGAGCTTTCTTT. Its translation: CAISAGVGAFF.

This rearrangement joins TRBV12-3 or TRBV12-4 to TRBJ2-1; D could derive from TRBD1 or TRBD2 (6 bases each). V lost 3 bases and J lost 9, with 12 bases in between. The CDR3 spans 13 residues. CDR3 protein: CASSFRGPGEQFF. The CDR3 DNA reads as TGTGCCAGCAGTTTTCGGGGGCCGGGTGAGCAGTTCTTC.

This clone was seen a few times. This chain joins TRBV5-1 and TRBJ2-5, with D possibly TRBD1 on 5 matching bases. Germline V gene data show CDR1 as SGHRS and CDR2 as YFSETQ. Trimming stripped 0 bases from V and 3 bases from J, with 12 bases between. The CDR3 loop spans 15 amino acids. CDR3 DNA: TGCGCCAGCAGCTTGGGGGGCCGGAACGAAGAGACCCAGTACTTC. This sequence encodes CASSLGGRNEETQYF.